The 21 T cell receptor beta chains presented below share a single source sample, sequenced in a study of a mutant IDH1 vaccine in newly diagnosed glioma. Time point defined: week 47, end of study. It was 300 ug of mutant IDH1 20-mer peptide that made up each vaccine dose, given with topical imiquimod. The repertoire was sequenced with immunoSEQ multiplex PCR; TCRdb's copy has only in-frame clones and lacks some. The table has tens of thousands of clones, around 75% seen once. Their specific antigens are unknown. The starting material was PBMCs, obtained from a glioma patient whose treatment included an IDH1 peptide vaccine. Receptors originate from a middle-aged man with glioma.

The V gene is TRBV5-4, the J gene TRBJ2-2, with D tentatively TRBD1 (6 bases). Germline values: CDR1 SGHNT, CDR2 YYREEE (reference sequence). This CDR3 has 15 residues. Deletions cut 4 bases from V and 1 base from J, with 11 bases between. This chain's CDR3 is CASSTDSQNTGELFF. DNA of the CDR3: TGTGCCAGCAGCACGGACAGCCAGAACACCGGGGAGCTGTTTTTT.

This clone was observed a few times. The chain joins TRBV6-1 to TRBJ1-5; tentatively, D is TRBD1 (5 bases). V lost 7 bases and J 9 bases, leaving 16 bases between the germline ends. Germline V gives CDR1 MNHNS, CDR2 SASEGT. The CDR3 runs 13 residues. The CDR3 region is CASTLGGESPQHF. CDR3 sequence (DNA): TGTGCCAGCACCCTTGGGGGGGAGTCGCCCCAGCATTTT.

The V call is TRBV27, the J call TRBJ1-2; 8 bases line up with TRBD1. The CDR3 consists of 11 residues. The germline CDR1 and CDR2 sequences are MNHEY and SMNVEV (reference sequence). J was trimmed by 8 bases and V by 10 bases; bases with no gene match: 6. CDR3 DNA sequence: TGTGCCACTTGGGACAGGCCCGGCTACACCTTC. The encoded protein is CATWDRPGYTF.

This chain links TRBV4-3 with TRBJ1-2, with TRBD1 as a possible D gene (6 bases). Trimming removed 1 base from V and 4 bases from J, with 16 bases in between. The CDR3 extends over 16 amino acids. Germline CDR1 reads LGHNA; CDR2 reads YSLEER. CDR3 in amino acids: CASSQGGGLLVYGYTF. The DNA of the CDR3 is TGCGCCAGCAGCCAAGGAGGGGGGTTACTGGTCTATGGCTACACCTTC.

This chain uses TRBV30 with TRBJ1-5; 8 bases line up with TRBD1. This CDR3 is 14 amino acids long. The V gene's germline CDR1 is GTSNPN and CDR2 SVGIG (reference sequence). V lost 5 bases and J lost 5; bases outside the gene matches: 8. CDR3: CAWARQGRYQPQHF. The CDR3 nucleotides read TGTGCCTGGGCCAGACAGGGGAGGTATCAGCCCCAGCATTTT.

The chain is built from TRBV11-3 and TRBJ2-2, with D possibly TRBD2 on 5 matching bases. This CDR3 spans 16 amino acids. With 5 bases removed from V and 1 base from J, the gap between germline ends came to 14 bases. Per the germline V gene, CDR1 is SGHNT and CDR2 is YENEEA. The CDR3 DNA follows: TGTGCCAGCAGCCAACTATGGCGGGTGAACACCGGGGAGCTGTTTTTT. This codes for CASSQLWRVNTGELFF.

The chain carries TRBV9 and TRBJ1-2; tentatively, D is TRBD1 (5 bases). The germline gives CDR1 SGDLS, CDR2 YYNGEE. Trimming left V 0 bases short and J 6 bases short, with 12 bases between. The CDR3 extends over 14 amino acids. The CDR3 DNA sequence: TGTGCCAGCAGCGTAGATTTGGAGGGGAATGGCTACACCTTC. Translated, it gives CASSVDLEGNGYTF.

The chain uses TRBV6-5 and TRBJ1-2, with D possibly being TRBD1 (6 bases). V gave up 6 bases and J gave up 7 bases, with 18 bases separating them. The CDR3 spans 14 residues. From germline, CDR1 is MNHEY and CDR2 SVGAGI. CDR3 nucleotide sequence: TGTGCCAGCAGCCCCGGGGGGCGCAGGGGTGGCTACACCTTC. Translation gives CASSPGGRRGGYTF.

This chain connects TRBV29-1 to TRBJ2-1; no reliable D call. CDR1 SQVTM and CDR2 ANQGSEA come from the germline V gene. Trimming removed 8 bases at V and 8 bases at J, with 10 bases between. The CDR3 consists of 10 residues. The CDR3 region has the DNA TGCAGCACCCGAACTGATGAGCAGTTCTTC. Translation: CSTRTDEQFF.

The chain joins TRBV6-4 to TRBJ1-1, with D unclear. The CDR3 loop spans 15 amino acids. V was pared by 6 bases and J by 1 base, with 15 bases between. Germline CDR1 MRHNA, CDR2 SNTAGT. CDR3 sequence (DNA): TGTGCCAGCAGACCTCAAGGACGGAAGAACACTGAAGCTTTCTTT. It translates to CASRPQGRKNTEAFF.

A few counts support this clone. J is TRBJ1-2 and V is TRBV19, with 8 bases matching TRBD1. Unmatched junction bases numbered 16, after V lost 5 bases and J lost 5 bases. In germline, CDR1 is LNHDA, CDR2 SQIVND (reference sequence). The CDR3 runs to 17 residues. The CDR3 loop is CASSPQGSGGVSYGYTF. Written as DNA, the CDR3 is TGTGCCAGTAGTCCGCAAGGGTCAGGGGGCGTCAGTTATGGCTACACCTTC.

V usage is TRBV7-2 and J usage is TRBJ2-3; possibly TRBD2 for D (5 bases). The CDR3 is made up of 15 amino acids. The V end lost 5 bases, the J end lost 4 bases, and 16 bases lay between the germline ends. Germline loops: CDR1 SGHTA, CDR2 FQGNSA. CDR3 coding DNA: TGTGCCAGCAGCCTCAGGCTAGCTGGCTCAGATACGCAGTATTTT. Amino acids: CASSLRLAGSDTQYF.

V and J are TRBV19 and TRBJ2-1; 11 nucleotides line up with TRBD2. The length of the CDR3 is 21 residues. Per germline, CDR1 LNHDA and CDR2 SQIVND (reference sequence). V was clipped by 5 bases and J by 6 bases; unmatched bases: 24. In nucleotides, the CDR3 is TGTGCCAGTAGTCCCTTTAGGGGGGTAGCGGGAGGGCCAAAGAGGGGCAATGAGCAGTTCTTC. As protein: CASSPFRGVAGGPKRGNEQFF. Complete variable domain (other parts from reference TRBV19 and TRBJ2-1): DGGITQSPKYLFRKEGQNVTLSCEQNLNHDAMYWYRQDPGQGLRLIYYSQIVNDFQKGDIAEGYSVSREKKESFPLTVTSAQKNPTAFYLCASSPFRGVAGGPKRGNEQFFGPGTRLTVL.

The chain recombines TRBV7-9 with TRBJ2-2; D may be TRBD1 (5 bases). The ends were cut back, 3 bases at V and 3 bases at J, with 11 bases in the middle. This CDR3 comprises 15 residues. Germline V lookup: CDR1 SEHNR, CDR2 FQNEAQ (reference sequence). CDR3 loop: CASSFPGYDTGELFF. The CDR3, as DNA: TGTGCCAGCAGCTTCCCAGGGTACGACACCGGGGAGCTGTTTTTT.

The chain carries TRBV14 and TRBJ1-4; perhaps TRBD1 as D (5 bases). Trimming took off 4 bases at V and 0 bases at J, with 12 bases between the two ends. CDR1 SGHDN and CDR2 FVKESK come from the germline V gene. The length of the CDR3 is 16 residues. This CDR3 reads CASSRRGAATNEKLFF. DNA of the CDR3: TGTGCCAGCAGCCGCCGAGGGGCTGCAACTAATGAAAAACTGTTTTTT. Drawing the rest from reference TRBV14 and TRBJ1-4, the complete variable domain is EAGVTQFPSHSVIEKGQTVTLRCDPISGHDNLYWYRRVMGKEIKFLLHFVKESKQDESGMPNNRFLAERTGGTYSTLKVQPAELEDSGVYFCASSRRGAATNEKLFFGSGTQLSVL.

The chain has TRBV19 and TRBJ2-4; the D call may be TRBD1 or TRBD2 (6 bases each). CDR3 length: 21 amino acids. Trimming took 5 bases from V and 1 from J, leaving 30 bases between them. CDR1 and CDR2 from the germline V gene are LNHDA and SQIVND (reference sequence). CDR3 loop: CASSLARGEALFSGAKNIQYF. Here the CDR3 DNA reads TGTGCCAGTAGTCTGGCTAGGGGGGAGGCTCTCTTTAGTGGGGCCAAAAACATTCAGTACTTC.

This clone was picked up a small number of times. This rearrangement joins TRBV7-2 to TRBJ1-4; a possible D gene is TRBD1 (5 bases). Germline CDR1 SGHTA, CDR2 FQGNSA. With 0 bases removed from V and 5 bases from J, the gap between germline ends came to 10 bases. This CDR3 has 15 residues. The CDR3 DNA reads TGTGCCAGCAGCTTAGCGGGGGAGAGAAATGAAAAACTGTTTTTT. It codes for CASSLAGERNEKLFF.

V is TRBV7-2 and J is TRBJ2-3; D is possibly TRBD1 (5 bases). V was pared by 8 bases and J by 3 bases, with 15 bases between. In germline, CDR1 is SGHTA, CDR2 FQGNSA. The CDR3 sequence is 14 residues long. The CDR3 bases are TGTGCCAGCGAGCCCAGGGTAGGGACAGATACGCAGTATTTT. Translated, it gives CASEPRVGTDTQYF. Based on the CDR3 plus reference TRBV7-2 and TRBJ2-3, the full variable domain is GAGVSQSPSNKVTEKGKDVELRCDPISGHTALYWYRQSLGQGLEFLIYFQGNSAPDKSGLPSDRFSAERTGGSVSTLTIQRTQQEDSAVYLCASEPRVGTDTQYFGPGTRLTVL.

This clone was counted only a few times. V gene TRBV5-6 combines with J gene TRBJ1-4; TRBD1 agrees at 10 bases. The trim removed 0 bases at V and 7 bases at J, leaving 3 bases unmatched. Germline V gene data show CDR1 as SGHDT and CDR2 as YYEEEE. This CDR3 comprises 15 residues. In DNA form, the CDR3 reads TGTGCCAGCAGCTTGGGGACAGGGGGAGCTGAAAAACTGTTTTTT. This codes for CASSLGTGGAEKLFF.

The CDR3 protein is CASSLSTGLGETQYF. The CDR3 DNA is TGTGCCAGCAGTTTATCTACAGGGTTAGGGGAGACCCAGTACTTC. This chain links TRBV27 with TRBJ2-5; a possible D gene is TRBD1 (6 bases). CDR1 and CDR2 from the germline V gene are MNHEY and SMNVEV (reference sequence). The CDR3 is 15 amino acids. The V gene lost 0 bases and the J gene lost 5 bases, with 13 bases spanning the gap.

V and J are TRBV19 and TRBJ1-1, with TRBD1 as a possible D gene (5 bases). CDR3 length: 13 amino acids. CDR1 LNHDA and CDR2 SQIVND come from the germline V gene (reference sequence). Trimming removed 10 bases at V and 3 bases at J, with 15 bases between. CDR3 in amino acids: CATTFGGDTEAFF. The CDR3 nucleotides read TGTGCCACCACCTTTGGGGGGGACACTGAAGCTTTCTTT. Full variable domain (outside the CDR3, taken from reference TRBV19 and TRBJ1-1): DGGITQSPKYLFRKEGQNVTLSCEQNLNHDAMYWYRQDPGQGLRLIYYSQIVNDFQKGDIAEGYSVSREKKESFPLTVTSAQKNPTAFYLCATTFGGDTEAFFGQGTRLTVV.